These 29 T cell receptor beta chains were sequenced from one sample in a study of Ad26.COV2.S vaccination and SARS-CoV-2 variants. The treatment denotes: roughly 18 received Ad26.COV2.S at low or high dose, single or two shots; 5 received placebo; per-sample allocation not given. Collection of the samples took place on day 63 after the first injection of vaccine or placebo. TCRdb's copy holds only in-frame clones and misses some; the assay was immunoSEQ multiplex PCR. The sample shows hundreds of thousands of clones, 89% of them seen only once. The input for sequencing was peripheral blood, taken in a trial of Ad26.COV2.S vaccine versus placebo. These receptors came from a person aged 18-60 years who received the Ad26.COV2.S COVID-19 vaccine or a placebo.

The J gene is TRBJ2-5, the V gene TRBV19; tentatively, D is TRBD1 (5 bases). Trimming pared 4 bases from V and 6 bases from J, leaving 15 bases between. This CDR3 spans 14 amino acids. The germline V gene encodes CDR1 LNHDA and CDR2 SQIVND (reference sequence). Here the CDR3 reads CASSNDSRAKTQYF. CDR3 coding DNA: TGTGCCAGTAGTAACGACAGCCGGGCGAAGACCCAGTACTTC.

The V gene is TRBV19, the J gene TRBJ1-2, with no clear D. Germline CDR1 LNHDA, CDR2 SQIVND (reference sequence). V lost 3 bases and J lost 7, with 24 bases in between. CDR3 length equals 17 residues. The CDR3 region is CASSIKSGGGFEFGYTF. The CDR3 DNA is TGTGCCAGTAGTATTAAGAGCGGAGGAGGTTTCGAGTTTGGCTACACCTTC.

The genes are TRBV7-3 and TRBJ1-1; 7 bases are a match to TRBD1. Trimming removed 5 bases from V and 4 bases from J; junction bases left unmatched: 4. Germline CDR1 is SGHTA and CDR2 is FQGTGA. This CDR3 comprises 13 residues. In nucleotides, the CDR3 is TGTGCCAGCAGCCCCACAGGGGTCACTGAAGCTTTCTTT. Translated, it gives CASSPTGVTEAFF.

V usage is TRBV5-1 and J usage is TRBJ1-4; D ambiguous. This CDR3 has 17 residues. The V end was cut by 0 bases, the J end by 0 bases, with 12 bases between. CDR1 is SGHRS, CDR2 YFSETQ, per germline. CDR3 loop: CASSLGAALPTNEKLFF. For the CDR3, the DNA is TGCGCCAGCAGCTTGGGAGCGGCCCTCCCAACTAATGAAAAACTGTTTTTT.

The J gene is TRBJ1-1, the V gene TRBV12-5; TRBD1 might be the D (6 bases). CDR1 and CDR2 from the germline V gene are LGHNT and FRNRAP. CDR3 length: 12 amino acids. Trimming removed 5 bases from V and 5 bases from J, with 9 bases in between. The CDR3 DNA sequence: TGTGCTAGTGGTCCGACAGGAACTGAAGCTTTCTTT. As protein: CASGPTGTEAFF. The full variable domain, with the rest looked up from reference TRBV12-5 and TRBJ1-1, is DARVTQTPRHKVTEMGQEVTMRCQPILGHNTVFWYRQTMMQGLELLAYFRNRAPLDDSGMPKDRFSAEMPDATLATLKIQPSEPRDSAVYFCASGPTGTEAFFGQGTRLTVV.

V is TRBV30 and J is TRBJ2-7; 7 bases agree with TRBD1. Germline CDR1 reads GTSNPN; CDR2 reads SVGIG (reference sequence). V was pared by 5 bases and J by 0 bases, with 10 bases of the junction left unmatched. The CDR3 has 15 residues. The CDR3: CAWEDERGRSYEQYF. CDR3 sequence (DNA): TGTGCCTGGGAAGACGAAAGGGGGCGCTCCTACGAGCAGTACTTC.

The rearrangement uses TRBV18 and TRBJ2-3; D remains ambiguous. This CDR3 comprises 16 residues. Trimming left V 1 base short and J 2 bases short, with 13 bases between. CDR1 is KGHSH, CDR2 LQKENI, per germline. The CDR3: CASSPLGTEPTDTQYF. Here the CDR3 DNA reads TGTGCCAGCTCACCACTCGGTACAGAACCCACAGATACGCAGTATTTT. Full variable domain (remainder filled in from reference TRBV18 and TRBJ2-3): NAGVMQNPRHLVRRRGQEARLRCSPMKGHSHVYWYRQLPEEGLKFMVYLQKENIIDESGMPKERFSAEFPKEGPSILRIQQVVRGDSAAYFCASSPLGTEPTDTQYFGPGTRLTVL.

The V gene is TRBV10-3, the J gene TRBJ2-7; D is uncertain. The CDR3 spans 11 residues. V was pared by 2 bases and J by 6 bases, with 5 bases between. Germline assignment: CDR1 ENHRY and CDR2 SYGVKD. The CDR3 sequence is CAISEGLEQYF. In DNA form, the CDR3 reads TGTGCCATCAGTGAGGGTCTCGAGCAGTACTTC.

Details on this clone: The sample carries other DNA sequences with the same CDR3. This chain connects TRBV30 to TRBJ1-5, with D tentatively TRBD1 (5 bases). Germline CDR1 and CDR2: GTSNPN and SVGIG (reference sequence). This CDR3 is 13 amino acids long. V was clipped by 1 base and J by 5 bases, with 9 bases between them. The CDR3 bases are TGTGCCTGGAGTGGGCAGGGAGATCAGCCCCAGCATTTT. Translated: CAWSGQGDQPQHF.

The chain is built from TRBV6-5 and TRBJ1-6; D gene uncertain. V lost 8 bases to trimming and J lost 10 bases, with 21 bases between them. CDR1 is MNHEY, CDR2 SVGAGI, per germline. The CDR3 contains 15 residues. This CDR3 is CASRKVEGIGSPLHF. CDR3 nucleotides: TGTGCCAGCCGAAAAGTGGAGGGAATTGGGTCACCCCTCCACTTT.

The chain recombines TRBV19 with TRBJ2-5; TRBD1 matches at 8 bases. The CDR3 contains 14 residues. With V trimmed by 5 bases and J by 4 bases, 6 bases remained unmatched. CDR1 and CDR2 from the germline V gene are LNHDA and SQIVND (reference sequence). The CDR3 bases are TGTGCCAGTAGTTCCGGACAGGGTGGAGAGACCCAGTACTTC. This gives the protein CASSSGQGGETQYF.

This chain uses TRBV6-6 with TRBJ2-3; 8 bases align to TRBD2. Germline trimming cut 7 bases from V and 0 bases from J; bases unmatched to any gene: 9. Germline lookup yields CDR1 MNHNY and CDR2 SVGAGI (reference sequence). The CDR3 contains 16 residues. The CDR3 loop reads CASKTLSSGSTDTQYF. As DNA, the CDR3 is TGTGCCAGCAAAACCCTCTCTAGCGGGAGCACAGATACGCAGTATTTT.

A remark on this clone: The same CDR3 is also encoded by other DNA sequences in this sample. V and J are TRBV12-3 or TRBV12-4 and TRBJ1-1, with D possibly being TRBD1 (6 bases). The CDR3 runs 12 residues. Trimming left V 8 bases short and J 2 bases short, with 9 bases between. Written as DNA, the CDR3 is TGTGCCAGCTTACAGGGTAACACTGAAGCTTTCTTT. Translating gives CASLQGNTEAFF.

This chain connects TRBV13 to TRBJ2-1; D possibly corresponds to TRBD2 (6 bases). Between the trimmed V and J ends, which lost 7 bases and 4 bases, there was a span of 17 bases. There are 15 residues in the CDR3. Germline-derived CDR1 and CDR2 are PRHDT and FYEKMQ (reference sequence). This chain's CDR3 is CASTPGTSRYNEQFF. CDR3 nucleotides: TGTGCCAGCACCCCGGGGACTTCCCGGTACAATGAGCAGTTCTTC. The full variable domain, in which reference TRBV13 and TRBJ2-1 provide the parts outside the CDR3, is AAGVIQSPRHLIKEKRETATLKCYPIPRHDTVYWYQQGPGQDPQFLISFYEKMQSDKGSIPDRFSAQQFSDYHSELNMSSLELGDSALYFCASTPGTSRYNEQFFGPGTRLTVL.

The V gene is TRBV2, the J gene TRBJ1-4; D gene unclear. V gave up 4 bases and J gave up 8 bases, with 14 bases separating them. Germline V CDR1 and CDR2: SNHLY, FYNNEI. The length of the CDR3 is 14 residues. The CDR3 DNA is TGTGCCAGCAGTGTAGCTGGGTCGGAGGAAAAACTGTTTTTT. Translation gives CASSVAGSEEKLFF.

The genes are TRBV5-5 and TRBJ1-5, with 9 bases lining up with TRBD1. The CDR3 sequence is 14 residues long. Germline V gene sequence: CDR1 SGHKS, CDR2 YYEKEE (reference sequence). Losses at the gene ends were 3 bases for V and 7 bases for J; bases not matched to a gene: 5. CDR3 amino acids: CASSWDRVTQPQHF. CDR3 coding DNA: TGTGCCAGCAGCTGGGACAGGGTGACCCAGCCCCAGCATTTT.

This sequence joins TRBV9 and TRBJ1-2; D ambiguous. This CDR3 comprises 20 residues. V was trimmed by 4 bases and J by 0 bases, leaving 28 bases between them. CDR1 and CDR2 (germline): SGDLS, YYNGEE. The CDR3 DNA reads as TGTGCCAGCAGCTCACCCCTTCGCGGCCGAGGGCAGCCAGCTAACTATGGCTACACCTTC. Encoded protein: CASSSPLRGRGQPANYGYTF.

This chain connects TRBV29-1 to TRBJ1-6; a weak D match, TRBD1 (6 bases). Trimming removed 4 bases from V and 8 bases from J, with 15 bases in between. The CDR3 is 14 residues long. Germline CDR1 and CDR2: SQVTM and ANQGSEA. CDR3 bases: TGCAGCGTTGGTTCAGGGGTAGGAGATTCACCCCTCCACTTT. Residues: CSVGSGVGDSPLHF.

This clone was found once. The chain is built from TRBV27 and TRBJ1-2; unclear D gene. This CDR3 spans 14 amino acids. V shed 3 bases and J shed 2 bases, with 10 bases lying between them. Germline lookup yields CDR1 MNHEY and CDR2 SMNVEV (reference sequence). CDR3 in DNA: TGTGCCAGCAGTTTTAACGGAGACAACTATGGCTACACCTTC. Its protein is CASSFNGDNYGYTF.

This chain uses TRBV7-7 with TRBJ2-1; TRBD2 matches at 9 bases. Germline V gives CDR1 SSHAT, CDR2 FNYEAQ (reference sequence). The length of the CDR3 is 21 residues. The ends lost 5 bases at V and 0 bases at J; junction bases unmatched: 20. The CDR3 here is CASSEPFLKRGDVDSYNEQFF. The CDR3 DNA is TGTGCCAGCAGCGAACCTTTCTTGAAGCGGGGGGACGTTGACTCCTACAATGAGCAGTTCTTC.

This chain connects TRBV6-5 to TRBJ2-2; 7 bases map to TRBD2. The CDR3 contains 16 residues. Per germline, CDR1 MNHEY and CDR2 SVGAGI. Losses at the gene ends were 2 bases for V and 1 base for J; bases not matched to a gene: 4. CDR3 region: CASSYDGGGNTGELFF. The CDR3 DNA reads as TGTGCCAGCAGTTACGATGGCGGGGGGAACACCGGGGAGCTGTTTTTT.

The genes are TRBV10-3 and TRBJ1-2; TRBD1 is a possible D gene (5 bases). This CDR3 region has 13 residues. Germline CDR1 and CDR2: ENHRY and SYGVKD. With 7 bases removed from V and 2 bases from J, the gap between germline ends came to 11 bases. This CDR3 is CAINSDRNYGYTF. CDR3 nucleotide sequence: TGTGCCATCAATTCCGACAGAAACTATGGCTACACCTTC.

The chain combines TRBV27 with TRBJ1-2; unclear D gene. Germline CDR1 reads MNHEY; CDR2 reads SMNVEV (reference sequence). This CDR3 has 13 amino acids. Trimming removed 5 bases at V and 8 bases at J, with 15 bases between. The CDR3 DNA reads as TGTGCCAGCAGTATGGGTGAGGGTAGAGGCTACACCTTC. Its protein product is CASSMGEGRGYTF.

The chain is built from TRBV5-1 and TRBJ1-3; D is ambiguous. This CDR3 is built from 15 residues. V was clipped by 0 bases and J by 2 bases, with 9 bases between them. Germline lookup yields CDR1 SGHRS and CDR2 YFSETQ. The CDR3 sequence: CASSLAGWTGNTIYF. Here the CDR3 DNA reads TGCGCCAGCAGCTTGGCCGGGTGGACTGGAAACACCATATATTTT.

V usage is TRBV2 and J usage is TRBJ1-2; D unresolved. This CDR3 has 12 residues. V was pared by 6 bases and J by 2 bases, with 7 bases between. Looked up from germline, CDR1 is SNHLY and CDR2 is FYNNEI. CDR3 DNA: TGTGCCAGCAGAAATACCAACTATGGCTACACCTTC. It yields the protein CASRNTNYGYTF.

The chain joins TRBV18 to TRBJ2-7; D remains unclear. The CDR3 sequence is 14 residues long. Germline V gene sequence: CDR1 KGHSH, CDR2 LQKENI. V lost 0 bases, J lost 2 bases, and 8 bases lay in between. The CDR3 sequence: CASSPPYSPYEQYF. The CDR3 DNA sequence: TGTGCCAGCTCACCACCTTACAGCCCCTACGAGCAGTACTTC.

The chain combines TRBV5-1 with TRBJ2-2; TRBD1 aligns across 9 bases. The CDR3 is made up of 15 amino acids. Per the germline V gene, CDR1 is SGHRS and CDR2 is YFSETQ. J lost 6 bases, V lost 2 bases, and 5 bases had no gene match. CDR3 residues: CASSFGTGLAGELFF. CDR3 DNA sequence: TGCGCCAGCAGCTTCGGGACAGGGCTAGCCGGGGAGCTGTTTTTT.

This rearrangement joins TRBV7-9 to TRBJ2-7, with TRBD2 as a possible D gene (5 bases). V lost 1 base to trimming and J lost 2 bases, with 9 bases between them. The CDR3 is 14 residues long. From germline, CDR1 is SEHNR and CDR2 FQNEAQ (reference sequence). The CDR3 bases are TGTGCCAGCAGCTTAGAAGCGGCTGCCTACGAGCAGTACTTC. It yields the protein CASSLEAAAYEQYF.

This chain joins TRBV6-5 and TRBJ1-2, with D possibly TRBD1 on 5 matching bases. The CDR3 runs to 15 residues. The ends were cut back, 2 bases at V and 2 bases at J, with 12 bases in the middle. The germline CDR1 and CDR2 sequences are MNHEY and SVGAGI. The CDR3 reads CASSYGGNLNYGYTF. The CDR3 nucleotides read TGTGCCAGCAGTTACGGGGGGAACTTAAACTATGGCTACACCTTC.